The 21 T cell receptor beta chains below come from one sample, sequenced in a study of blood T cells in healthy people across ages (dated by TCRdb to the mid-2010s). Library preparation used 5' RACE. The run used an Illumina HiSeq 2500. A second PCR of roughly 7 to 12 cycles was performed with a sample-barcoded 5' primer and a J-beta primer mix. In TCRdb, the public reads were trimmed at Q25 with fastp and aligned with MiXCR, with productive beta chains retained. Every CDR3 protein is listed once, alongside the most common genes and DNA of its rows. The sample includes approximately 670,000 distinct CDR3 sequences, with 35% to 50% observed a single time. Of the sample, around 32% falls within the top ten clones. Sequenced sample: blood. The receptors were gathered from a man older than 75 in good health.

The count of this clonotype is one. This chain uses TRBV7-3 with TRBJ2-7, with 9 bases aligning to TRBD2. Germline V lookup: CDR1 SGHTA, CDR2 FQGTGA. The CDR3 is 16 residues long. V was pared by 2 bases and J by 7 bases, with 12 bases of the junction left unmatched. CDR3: CASSLGAGGSYNEQYF. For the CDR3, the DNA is TGTGCCAGCAGCTTAGGAGCGGGAGGCAGCTACAATGAGCAGTACTTC.

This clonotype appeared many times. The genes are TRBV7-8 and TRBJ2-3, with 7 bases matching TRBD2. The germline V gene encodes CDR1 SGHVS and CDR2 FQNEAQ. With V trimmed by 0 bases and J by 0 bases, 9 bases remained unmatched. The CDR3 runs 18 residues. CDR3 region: CASSLAGGTNPSTDTQYF. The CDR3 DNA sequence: TGTGCCAGCAGCTTAGCGGGAGGGACGAACCCTAGCACAGATACGCAGTATTTT.

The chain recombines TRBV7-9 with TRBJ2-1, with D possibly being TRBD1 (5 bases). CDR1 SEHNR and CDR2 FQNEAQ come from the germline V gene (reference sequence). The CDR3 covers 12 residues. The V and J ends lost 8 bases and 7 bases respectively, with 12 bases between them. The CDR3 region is CASGFGANEQFF. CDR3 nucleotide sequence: TGTGCCAGCGGGTTTGGGGCGAATGAGCAGTTCTTC.

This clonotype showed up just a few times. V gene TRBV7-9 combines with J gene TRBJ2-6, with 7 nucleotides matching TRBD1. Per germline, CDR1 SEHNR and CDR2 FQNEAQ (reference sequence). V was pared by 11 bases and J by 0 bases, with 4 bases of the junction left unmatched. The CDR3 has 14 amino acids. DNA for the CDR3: TGTGCCGAGGACAGGTACTCTGGGGCCAACGTCCTGACTTTC. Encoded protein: CAEDRYSGANVLTF.

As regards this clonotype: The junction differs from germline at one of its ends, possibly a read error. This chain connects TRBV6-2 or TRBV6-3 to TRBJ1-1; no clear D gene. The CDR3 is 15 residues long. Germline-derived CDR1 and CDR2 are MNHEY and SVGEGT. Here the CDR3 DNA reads TGTGCCAGCAGTTACTCGTTGCCTGAGAACACTGAGGCTTTCTTT. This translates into CASSYSLPENTEAFF.

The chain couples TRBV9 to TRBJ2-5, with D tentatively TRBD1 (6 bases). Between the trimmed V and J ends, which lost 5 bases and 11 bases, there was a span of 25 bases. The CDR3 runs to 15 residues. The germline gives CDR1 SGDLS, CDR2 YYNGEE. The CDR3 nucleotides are TGTGCCAGCAGTAGCCGACAGGAAATTACCTACGGGCAGTACTTC. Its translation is CASSSRQEITYGQYF.

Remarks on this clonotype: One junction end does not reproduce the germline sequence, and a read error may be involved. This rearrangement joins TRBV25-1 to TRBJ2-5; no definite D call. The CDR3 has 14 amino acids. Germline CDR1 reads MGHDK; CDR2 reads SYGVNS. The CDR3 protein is CASSVTGPQGTQYF. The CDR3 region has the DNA TGTGCCAGCAGTGTGACTGGGCCCCAAGGGACCCAGTACTTC.

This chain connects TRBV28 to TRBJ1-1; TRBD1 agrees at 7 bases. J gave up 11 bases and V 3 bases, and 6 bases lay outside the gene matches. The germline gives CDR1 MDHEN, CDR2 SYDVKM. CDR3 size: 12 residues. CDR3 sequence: CASSFGQGVAFF. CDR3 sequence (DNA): TGTGCCAGCAGTTTCGGGCAGGGGGTCGCTTTCTTT.

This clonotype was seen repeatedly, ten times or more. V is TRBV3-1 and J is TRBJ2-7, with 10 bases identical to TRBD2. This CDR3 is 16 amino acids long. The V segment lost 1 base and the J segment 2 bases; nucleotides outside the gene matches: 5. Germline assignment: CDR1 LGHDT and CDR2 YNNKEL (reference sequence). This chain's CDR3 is CASSQGLTSGTYEQYF. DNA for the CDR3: TGTGCCAGCAGCCAAGGGTTAACTAGCGGGACCTACGAGCAGTACTTC.

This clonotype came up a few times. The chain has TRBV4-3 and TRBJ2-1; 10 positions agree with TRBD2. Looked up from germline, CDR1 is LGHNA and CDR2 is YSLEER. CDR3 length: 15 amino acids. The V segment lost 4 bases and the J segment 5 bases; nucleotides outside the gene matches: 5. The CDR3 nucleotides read TGCGCCAGCAGCCTTAGGACTAGCGGAAACAATGAGCAGTTCTTC. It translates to CASSLRTSGNNEQFF.

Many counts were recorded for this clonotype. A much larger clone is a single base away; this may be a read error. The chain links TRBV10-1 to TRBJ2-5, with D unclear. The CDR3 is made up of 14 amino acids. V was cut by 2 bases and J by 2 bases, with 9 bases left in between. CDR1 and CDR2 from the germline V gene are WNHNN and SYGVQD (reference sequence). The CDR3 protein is CASSEAGRQETQYF. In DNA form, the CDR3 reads TGCGCCAGCAGTGAGGCTGGCCGGCAAGAGACCCAGTACTTC.

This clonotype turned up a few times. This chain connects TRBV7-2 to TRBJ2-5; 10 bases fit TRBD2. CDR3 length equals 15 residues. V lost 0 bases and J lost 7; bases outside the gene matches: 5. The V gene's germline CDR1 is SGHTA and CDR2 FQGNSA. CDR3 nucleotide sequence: TGTGCCAGCAGCTTAGCTCTAGCGGGAGAGGGGACCCAGTACTTC. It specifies CASSLALAGEGTQYF.

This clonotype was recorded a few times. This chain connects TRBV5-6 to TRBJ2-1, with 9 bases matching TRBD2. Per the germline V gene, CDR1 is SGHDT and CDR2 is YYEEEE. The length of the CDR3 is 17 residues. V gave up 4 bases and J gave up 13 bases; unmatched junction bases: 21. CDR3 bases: TGTGCCAGCAGCCAAATCCATAGCGGGAGAGAGGACCCAGGACAGTTCTTC. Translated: CASSQIHSGREDPGQFF.

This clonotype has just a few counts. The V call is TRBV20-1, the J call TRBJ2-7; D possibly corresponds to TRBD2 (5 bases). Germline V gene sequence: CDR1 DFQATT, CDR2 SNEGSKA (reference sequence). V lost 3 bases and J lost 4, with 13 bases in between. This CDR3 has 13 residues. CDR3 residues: CSASAVGNYEQYF. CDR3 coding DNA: TGCAGTGCTAGCGCGGTCGGGAATTACGAGCAGTACTTC.

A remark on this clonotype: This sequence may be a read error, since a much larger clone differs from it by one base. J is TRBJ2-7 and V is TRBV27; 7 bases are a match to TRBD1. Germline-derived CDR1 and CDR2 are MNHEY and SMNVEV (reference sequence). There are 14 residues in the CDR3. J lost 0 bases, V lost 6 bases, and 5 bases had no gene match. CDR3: CASRHRGTSYEQYF. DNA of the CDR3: TGTGCCAGCAGGCACAGGGGAACCTCCTACGAGCAGTACTTC.

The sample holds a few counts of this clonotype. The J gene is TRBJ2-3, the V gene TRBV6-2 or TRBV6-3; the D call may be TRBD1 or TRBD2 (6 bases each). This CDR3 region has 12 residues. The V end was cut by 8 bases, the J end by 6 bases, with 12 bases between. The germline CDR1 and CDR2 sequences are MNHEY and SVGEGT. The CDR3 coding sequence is TGTGCCAGCCTAGGGGGGCTGGATACGCAGTATTTT. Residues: CASLGGLDTQYF.

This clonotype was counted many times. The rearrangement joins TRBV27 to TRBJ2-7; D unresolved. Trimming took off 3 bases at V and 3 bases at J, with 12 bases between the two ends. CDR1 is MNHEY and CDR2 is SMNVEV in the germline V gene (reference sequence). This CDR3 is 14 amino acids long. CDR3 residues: CASSFKSPLYEQYF. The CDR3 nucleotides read TGTGCCAGCAGTTTTAAATCCCCTCTCTACGAGCAGTACTTC.

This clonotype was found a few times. The CDR3 protein is CASSYLGTSQETQYF. The CDR3 DNA reads as TGTGCCAGCAGTTACTTAGGGACGAGCCAAGAGACCCAGTACTTC. This chain joins TRBV6-5 and TRBJ2-5; either TRBD1 or TRBD2 may fit D (5 bases each). There are 15 residues in the CDR3. The ends were cut back, 1 base at V and 1 base at J, with 10 bases in the middle. CDR1 is MNHEY, CDR2 SVGAGI, per germline.

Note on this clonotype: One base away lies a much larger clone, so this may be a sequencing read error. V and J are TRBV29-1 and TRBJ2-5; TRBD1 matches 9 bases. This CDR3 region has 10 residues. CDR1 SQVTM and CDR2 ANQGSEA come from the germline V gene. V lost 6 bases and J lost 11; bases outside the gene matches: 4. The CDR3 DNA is TGCAGCGTGGGGGACAGGGAGCAGTACTTC. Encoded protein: CSVGDREQYF.

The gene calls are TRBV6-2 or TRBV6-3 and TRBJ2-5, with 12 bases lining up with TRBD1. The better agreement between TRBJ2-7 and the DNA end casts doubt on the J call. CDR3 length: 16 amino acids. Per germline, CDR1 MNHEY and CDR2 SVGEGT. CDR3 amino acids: CASSPRGTGGTYEQYF. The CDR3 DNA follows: TGTGCCAGCAGTCCCCGGGGGACAGGGGGCACCTACGAGCAGTACTTC.

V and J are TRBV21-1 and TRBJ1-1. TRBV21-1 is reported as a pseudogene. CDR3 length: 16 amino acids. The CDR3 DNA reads TGTGCCAGCAGCCTCCCGCATAACCCTGGGAACACTGAAGCTTTCTTT. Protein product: CASSLPHNPGNTEAFF.